The 2 T cell receptor beta chains below come from one sample, sequenced in a study of T cells in Graves' hyperthyroidism and ophthalmopathy. Amplification of TCR beta CDR3 regions was performed using RNA transcripts as template. When the TCR CDR3 underwent first-round RT-PCR, the HTBI primer set was used. MiXCR, applied by TCRdb to the multiplex PCR reads, yields one record per CDR3 protein. The sample lists fewer than 700,000 distinct CDR3 sequences, 15% to 20% occurring once. Sequenced material: blood. The receptor set was obtained from a woman aged 25-40 years with Graves' hyperthyroidism.

This clonotype was seen repeatedly, ten times or more. This chain connects TRBV7-2 to TRBJ2-5; TRBD1 matches at 8 bases. With V trimmed by 4 bases and J by 4 bases, 5 bases remained unmatched. The CDR3 has 14 amino acids. Looked up from germline, CDR1 is SGHTA and CDR2 is FQGNSA. The CDR3 nucleotides read TGTGCCAGCAGCTCGACAGGGGTGTCAGAGACCCAGTACTTC. Protein product: CASSSTGVSETQYF. The full variable domain, rest sourced from reference TRBV7-2 and TRBJ2-5, is GAGVSQSPSNKVTEKGKDVELRCDPISGHTALYWYRQSLGQGLEFLIYFQGNSAPDKSGLPSDRFSAERTGGSVSTLTIQRTQQEDSAVYLCASSSTGVSETQYFGPGTRLLVL.

This clonotype was detected ten times or more. CDR3 sequence: CSASPFAFGTDTQYF. In DNA, the CDR3 is TGCAGTGCGTCGCCCTTTGCATTTGGCACAGATACGCAGTATTTT. The chain combines TRBV20-1 with TRBJ2-3; D gene ambiguous. The CDR3 runs 15 residues. Germline loops: CDR1 DFQATT, CDR2 SNEGSKA (reference sequence). V was cut by 6 bases and J by 1 base, with 17 bases left in between.